A selection of T cell receptor beta chains follows, all from one sample in a study of cytomegalovirus exposure and HLA in healthy donors. Sequenced by immunoSEQ multiplex PCR; TCRdb stores in-frame clones only, minus some. Here the sample spans 160,000 or so clones, 65% to 90% being singletons. Sequenced input: PBMCs. The receptor source for this set is a man aged 50 to 60 in good health and CMV-seropositive. CDR3s include the opening cysteine and the closing phenylalanine or tryptophan. Each record gives: clone size, V gene, D gene, J gene, CDR3 protein, CDR3 DNA. The D gene is left open where the match is weak. Some rows have no size entry. The others give once, few or many, or a class for an expanded clone.

size: NA; V: TRBV7-9; D: TRBD1; J: TRBJ2-6; CDR3: CASSPDRAGANVLTF; DNA: TGTGCCAGCAGCCCGGACAGGGCTGGGGCCAACGTCCTGACTTTC
size: NA; V: TRBV27; D: TRBD2; J: TRBJ2-1; CDR3: CASNNLAGGTNEQFF; DNA: TGTGCCAGCAATAATCTAGCGGGGGGTACCAATGAGCAGTTCTTC
size: few; V: TRBV2; D: NA; J: TRBJ1-1; CDR3: CASSATRGSEAFF; DNA: TGTGCCAGCAGCGCGACCAGGGGATCTGAAGCTTTCTTT
size: NA; V: TRBV5-6; D: TRBD2; J: TRBJ2-3; CDR3: CASSPGSGAGGNTQYF; DNA: TGTGCCAGCAGCCCGGGTTCGGGGGCGGGAGGGAACACGCAGTATTTT
size: once; V: TRBV6-1; D: NA; J: TRBJ1-2; CDR3: CASSGTGLGGYTF; DNA: TGTGCCAGCAGTGGGACGGGATTGGGGGGCTACACCTTC
size: NA; V: TRBV9; D: NA; J: TRBJ2-1; CDR3: CASSVATGRGEQFF; DNA: TGTGCCAGCAGCGTAGCTACAGGGCGAGGAGAGCAGTTCTTC
size: NA; V: TRBV11-2; D: TRBD1; J: TRBJ2-7; CDR3: CVSSSRFPGTGPSYEQYF; DNA: TGTGTCAGCAGCTCACGCTTTCCCGGGACAGGTCCCTCCTACGAGCAGTACTTC
size: NA; V: TRBV5-1; D: TRBD2; J: TRBJ2-1; CDR3: CASSLESSGGLDEQFF; DNA: TGCGCCAGCAGCTTGGAGTCTAGCGGGGGCCTCGATGAGCAGTTCTTC
size: NA; V: TRBV6-1; D: NA; J: TRBJ2-3; CDR3: CASGEGLGTDTQYF; DNA: TGTGCCTCAGGGGAGGGTCTCGGCACAGATACGCAGTATTTT
size: NA; V: TRBV19; D: NA; J: TRBJ2-2; CDR3: CASSMSQANTGELFF; DNA: TGTGCCAGTAGTATGTCACAGGCGAACACCGGGGAGCTGTTTTTT
size: NA; V: TRBV28; D: TRBD1; J: TRBJ1-4; CDR3: CASSQRTGTNEKLFF; DNA: TGTGCCAGCAGTCAAAGGACAGGGACTAATGAAAAACTGTTTTTT
size: NA; V: TRBV11-2; D: TRBD1; J: TRBJ2-5; CDR3: CASSPYDRAQETQYF; DNA: TGTGCCAGCAGCCCTTATGACAGGGCTCAAGAGACCCAGTACTTC
size: NA; V: TRBV23-1; D: TRBD1; J: TRBJ1-1; CDR3: CASSHFGWDQGVMNTEAFF; DNA: TGCGCCAGCAGTCACTTCGGTTGGGACCAGGGGGTAATGAACACTGAAGCTTTCTTT
size: NA; V: TRBV6-1; D: NA; J: TRBJ2-1; CDR3: CASSERLLYNEQFF; DNA: TGTGCCAGCAGTGAAAGACTATTATACAATGAGCAGTTCTTC
size: NA; V: TRBV4-1; D: TRBD2; J: TRBJ2-3; CDR3: CASSQVGGRGRDTQYF; DNA: TGCGCCAGCAGCCAAGTGGGAGGGAGAGGGCGGGATACGCAGTATTTT
size: NA; V: TRBV5-4; D: NA; J: TRBJ2-1; CDR3: CASSWGTTPYNEQFF; DNA: TGTGCCAGCAGCTGGGGGACAACCCCCTACAATGAGCAGTTCTTC
size: NA; V: TRBV27; D: NA; J: TRBJ1-2; CDR3: CASRTGTRGGYTF; DNA: TGTGCCAGCAGAACCGGGACAAGGGGTGGCTACACCTTC
size: NA; V: TRBV5-4; D: NA; J: TRBJ2-5; CDR3: CASRWGEEETQYF; DNA: TGTGCCAGCCGGTGGGGGGAGGAGGAGACCCAGTACTTC
size: once; V: TRBV19; D: NA; J: TRBJ2-5; CDR3: CASSPPGQETQYF; DNA: TGTGCCAGTAGTCCTCCGGGACAAGAGACCCAGTACTTC
size: NA; V: TRBV5-5; D: NA; J: TRBJ2-7; CDR3: CASSLGLESYEQYF; DNA: TGTGCCAGCAGCTTGGGGCTAGAATCCTACGAGCAGTACTTC
size: NA; V: TRBV5-1; D: NA; J: TRBJ1-1; CDR3: CASSLPGGVEAFF; DNA: TGCGCCAGCAGTCTCCCGGGGGGGGTTGAAGCTTTCTTT
size: NA; V: TRBV29-1; D: TRBD1; J: TRBJ1-2; CDR3: CSVQQGSNYGYTF; DNA: TGCAGCGTCCAACAGGGGTCTAACTATGGCTACACCTTC
size: NA; V: TRBV7-3; D: NA; J: TRBJ2-4; CDR3: CASSPSPLAKNIQYF; DNA: TGTGCCAGCAGTCCTAGTCCCCTAGCCAAAAACATTCAGTACTTC
size: few; V: TRBV27; D: NA; J: TRBJ2-6; CDR3: CASKTTGPSGANVLTF; DNA: TGTGCCAGCAAAACTACAGGGCCCTCTGGGGCCAACGTCCTGACTTTC
size: NA; V: TRBV29-1; D: TRBD1; J: TRBJ2-7; CDR3: CSVTNSGTGSYEQYF; DNA: TGCAGCGTCACCAATTCCGGGACAGGATCCTACGAGCAGTACTTC
size: NA; V: TRBV2; D: NA; J: TRBJ2-2; CDR3: CASKETGSNTGELFF; DNA: TGTGCCAGCAAGGAGACAGGATCGAACACCGGGGAGCTGTTTTTT
size: NA; V: TRBV18; D: NA; J: TRBJ1-2; CDR3: CASSPPADGYTF; DNA: TGTGCCAGCTCACCACCGGCCGATGGCTACACCTTC
size: NA; V: TRBV7-9; D: NA; J: TRBJ1-3; CDR3: CASSSTDMHSGNTIYF; DNA: TGTGCCAGCAGCTCCACGGACATGCACTCTGGAAACACCATATATTTT
size: NA; V: TRBV2; D: TRBD1; J: TRBJ1-2; CDR3: CASSEATPGQVNGYTF; DNA: TGTGCCAGCAGTGAAGCAACACCGGGACAGGTGAATGGCTACACCTTC
size: once; V: TRBV11-2; D: NA; J: TRBJ2-3; CDR3: CASSPGWEVRGDTQYF; DNA: TGTGCCAGCAGCCCCGGTTGGGAGGTTCGAGGAGATACGCAGTATTTT
size: NA; V: TRBV19; D: NA; J: TRBJ2-7; CDR3: CASSIGETGYEQYF; DNA: TGTGCCAGTAGTATTGGGGAGACGGGGTACGAGCAGTACTTC
size: NA; V: TRBV11-2; D: TRBD2; J: TRBJ2-1; CDR3: CASSSTSGRIDEQFF; DNA: TGTGCCAGCAGCTCGACTAGCGGGAGGATAGATGAGCAGTTCTTC
size: NA; V: TRBV2; D: TRBD1; J: TRBJ2-3; CDR3: CASTPGQATDTQYF; DNA: TGTGCCAGCACACCGGGACAGGCTACAGATACGCAGTATTTT
size: NA; V: TRBV11-3; D: NA; J: TRBJ2-1; CDR3: CASSDLGGDYNEQFF; DNA: TGTGCCAGCAGCGACCTAGGAGGGGACTACAATGAGCAGTTCTTC
size: NA; V: TRBV5-8; D: NA; J: TRBJ1-2; CDR3: CASSLLREPGSGYTF; DNA: TGTGCCAGCAGCCTCCTCCGGGAGCCAGGGAGCGGCTACACCTTC
size: NA; V: TRBV4-1; D: NA; J: TRBJ1-6; CDR3: CASSRLTWNSPLHF; DNA: TGCGCCAGCAGCCGCCTCACATGGAATTCACCCCTCCACTTT
size: NA; V: TRBV4-1; D: NA; J: TRBJ1-5; CDR3: CASSQVGSQPQHF; DNA: TGCGCCAGCAGCCAAGTAGGGAGTCAGCCCCAGCATTTT
size: NA; V: TRBV5-1; D: TRBD1; J: TRBJ1-6; CDR3: CASSLDRGPSSYNSPLHF; DNA: TGCGCCAGCAGCTTGGACAGGGGGCCGAGCTCCTATAATTCACCCCTCCACTTT
size: few; V: TRBV6-6; D: NA; J: TRBJ1-1; CDR3: CASRTGRNTEAFF; DNA: TGTGCCAGCAGAACAGGGAGGAACACTGAAGCTTTCTTT
size: few; V: TRBV7-3; D: NA; J: TRBJ1-1; CDR3: CASSLTSGDTEAFF; DNA: TGTGCCAGCAGCTTAACGTCAGGGGATACTGAAGCTTTCTTT
size: few; V: TRBV5-6; D: TRBD2; J: TRBJ2-1; CDR3: CASSLAGGREQFF; DNA: TGTGCCAGCAGTCTAGCGGGAGGGAGAGAGCAGTTCTTC
size: NA; V: TRBV7-2; D: NA; J: TRBJ1-4; CDR3: CASSRWTVSNEKLFF; DNA: TGTGCCAGCAGCCGCTGGACAGTGAGTAATGAAAAACTGTTTTTT
size: NA; V: TRBV5-4; D: NA; J: TRBJ1-1; CDR3: CASSFLQGIPSGAFF; DNA: TGTGCCAGCAGCTTCCTACAGGGTATTCCGAGTGGAGCTTTCTTT
size: NA; V: TRBV18; D: NA; J: TRBJ2-7; CDR3: CASSTRAAYEQYF; DNA: TGTGCCAGCTCAACGCGGGCCGCCTACGAGCAGTACTTC
size: few; V: TRBV29-1; D: NA; J: TRBJ1-2; CDR3: CSVEGGVQDGYTF; DNA: TGCAGCGTTGAGGGGGGGGTTCAGGATGGCTACACCTTC
size: once; V: TRBV6-1; D: NA; J: TRBJ1-4; CDR3: CASSQTTTNEKLFF; DNA: TGTGCCAGCAGCCAGACAACAACTAATGAAAAACTGTTTTTT
size: NA; V: TRBV4-1; D: NA; J: TRBJ1-1; CDR3: CASSQERITEAFF; DNA: TGCGCCAGCAGCCAAGAGCGGATCACTGAAGCTTTCTTT
size: NA; V: TRBV5-1; D: TRBD2; J: TRBJ2-1; CDR3: CASSRTSGSYNEQFF; DNA: TGCGCCAGCAGCCGGACTAGCGGCTCCTACAATGAGCAGTTCTTC
size: few; V: TRBV5-1; D: NA; J: TRBJ2-5; CDR3: CASSQGARSQETQYF; DNA: TGTGCCAGCAGCCAGGGCGCCAGGTCTCAAGAGACCCAGTACTTC
size: NA; V: TRBV21-1; D: NA; J: TRBJ2-2; CDR3: CASSLSRGVSNTGELFF; DNA: TGTGCCAGCAGCTTATCCCGGGGAGTATCTAACACCGGGGAGCTGTTTTTT
size: NA; V: TRBV9; D: NA; J: TRBJ1-2; CDR3: CASSGRTGNGYTF; DNA: TGTGCCAGCAGCGGGCGGACTGGAAATGGCTACACCTTC
size: NA; V: TRBV7-8; D: TRBD2; J: TRBJ2-7; CDR3: CASSPPFRLAGGHEQYF; DNA: TGTGCCAGCAGCCCTCCCTTCAGGCTAGCGGGGGGGCACGAGCAGTACTTC
size: NA; V: TRBV10-1; D: NA; J: TRBJ2-1; CDR3: CASSDRVWGGSYNEQFF; DNA: TGCGCCAGCAGTGATAGAGTCTGGGGAGGCTCCTACAATGAGCAGTTCTTC
size: NA; V: TRBV9; D: TRBD2; J: TRBJ2-5; CDR3: CASSVVGTNQETQYF; DNA: TGTGCCAGCAGCGTAGTGGGGACTAACCAAGAGACCCAGTACTTC
size: once; V: TRBV5-1; D: NA; J: TRBJ1-2; CDR3: CASSPRGNYGYTF; DNA: TGCGCCAGCAGCCCCAGGGGTAACTATGGCTACACCTTC
size: NA; V: TRBV10-2; D: TRBD2; J: TRBJ2-1; CDR3: CASSGGGAKNEQFF; DNA: TGCGCCAGCAGTGGCGGGGGGGCAAAGAATGAGCAGTTCTTC
size: NA; V: TRBV21-1; D: NA; J: TRBJ2-3; CDR3: CASSKAASGRRADTQYF; DNA: TGTGCCAGCAGCAAAGCTGCTAGCGGGAGGCGAGCAGATACGCAGTATTTT
size: NA; V: TRBV28; D: TRBD1; J: TRBJ1-4; CDR3: CASSTWTGGNEKLFF; DNA: TGTGCCAGCAGTACCTGGACAGGGGGCAATGAAAAACTGTTTTTT